This TCR beta chain was obtained from a study of blood T cell repertoires in COVID-19. In the study overall: Samples taken during acute and convalescent COVID-19 were collected in the United States, Italy and Spain. From T cells, B-cell-depleted T cells, or PBMCs came the material, which was cDNA or gDNA.

With 7 bases clipped from V and 5 bases from J, the junction kept 7 bases outside the gene matches. The germline gives CDR1 MNHEY, CDR2 SVGAGI. The CDR3 is 13 residues long. Source study methods: Estimation of nucleated cell counts relied on the amplification of reference gene primers. Method: immunoSEQ multiplex PCR; TCRdb's copy keeps in-frame clones and lacks some. V and J calls and clone size are as listed in that table; D and trimming were resolved from the DNA. The table records some 290,000 clones, almost 90% of them present only once. Recruited during active infection, patients (from Seattle) were subsequently followed longitudinally.

The sequence was collected from a woman aged 40 to 55 with COVID-19, enrolled during active disease. Material for sequencing was peripheral blood. The chain couples TRBV6-5 to TRBJ1-1; 7 bases fit TRBD1. The CDR3 region is CASNSQGDTEAFF. The CDR3 nucleotides read TGTGCCAGCAACTCTCAGGGGGATACTGAAGCTTTCTTT.